The clone carrying this TCR beta chain has more than one count but fewer than ten. This specimen comes from a study of blood T cell repertoires in COVID-19. Using immunoSEQ multiplex PCR, the repertoire was profiled, and TCRdb retains in-frame clones only, with some absent. The sample comprises about 69,000 clones, about four fifths of which are singletons, and 10% to 15% rests with the top ten. The ends were cut back, 3 bases at V and 3 bases at J, with 12 bases in the middle. The CDR3 spans 15 residues. Germline V lookup: CDR1 KGHSH, CDR2 LQKENI. The specimen sequenced was peripheral blood. This receptor was obtained from a man over 45 with COVID-19, enrolled during active disease. The V call is TRBV18, the J call TRBJ2-1; maybe TRBD2 (6 bases). CDR3 sequence: CASSPGGTNYNEQFF. DNA of the CDR3: TGTGCCAGCTCACCGGGCGGGACGAACTACAATGAGCAGTTCTTC.